This T cell receptor beta chain was identified during a study of OX40 agonist ivuxolimab in advanced cancers. General observations from the study: Expanded peripheral T cell antigen specificity was not determined.

A remark on this clone: Its antigen is not known.

Profiling relied on immunoSEQ multiplex PCR, and the TCRdb table lists in-frame clones only, not all of them. The table has 20,000 to 25,000 clones, under 85% seen once. The sample in question was CD4+ or CD8+ T cells sorted from blood, obtained in a trial of the OX40 agonist ivuxolimab. The receptor was isolated from an adult with an advanced solid tumor such as melanoma, head and neck, liver or kidney cancer.

The CDR3 region is CASSAGQGVYEQYF. The CDR3 DNA reads TGCGCCAGCAGCGCTGGACAGGGGGTGTACGAGCAGTACTTC. The V call is TRBV5-1, the J call TRBJ2-7; 10 positions match TRBD1. This CDR3 comprises 14 residues. The germline gives CDR1 SGHRS, CDR2 YFSETQ. The V and J ends lost 4 bases and 4 bases, in that order; junction bases with no gene match: 5.